Reported below is one TCR beta chain. Its antigen is not identified. The data belong to a study of cytomegalovirus exposure and HLA in healthy donors. Study-wide results and caveats: In all likelihood, a cluster of highly shared sequence variants was a sequencing artifact. A later analysis linked a missense DCLRE1C variant to TCR beta V- and J-gene trimming. CMV serostatus alone was available as immune exposure information.

Germline V gene sequence: CDR1 LNHNV, CDR2 YYDKDF (reference sequence). This CDR3 spans 13 amino acids. Trimming cost V 9 bases and J 5 bases; bases outside gene matches: 8. PCR involved 60 Vbeta and 13 Jbeta primers. This table comes from immunoSEQ multiplex PCR, and its TCRdb copy is limited to in-frame clones, with some not included. Of 150,000 to 200,000 clones in the sample, 77% are singletons; the top ten hold 2.5% to 4%. At sampling all donors were nominally healthy, likely with unrecorded immune exposures. The material sequenced was PBMCs. This TCR derives from a female donor in good health and CMV-seronegative. V is TRBV15 and J is TRBJ2-5; 8 nucleotides agree with TRBD2. The CDR3 DNA is TGTGCCACGACGAGGGCTAGCGGGGAGACCCAGTACTTC. This encodes CATTRASGETQYF.